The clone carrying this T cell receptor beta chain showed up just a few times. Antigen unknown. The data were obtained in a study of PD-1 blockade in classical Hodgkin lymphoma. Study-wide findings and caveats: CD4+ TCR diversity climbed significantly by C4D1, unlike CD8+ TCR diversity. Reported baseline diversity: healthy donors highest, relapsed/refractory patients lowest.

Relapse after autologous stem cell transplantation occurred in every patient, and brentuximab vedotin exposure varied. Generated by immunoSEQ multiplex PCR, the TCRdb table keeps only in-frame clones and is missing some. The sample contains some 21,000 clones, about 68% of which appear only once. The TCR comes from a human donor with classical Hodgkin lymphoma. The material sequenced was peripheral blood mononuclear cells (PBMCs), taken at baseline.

The CDR3 is CSAIVGEQYF. CDR3 bases: TGCAGTGCTATAGTGGGGGAGCAGTACTTC. The chain is built from TRBV20-1 and TRBJ2-7; D is uncertain. With 4 bases removed from V and 7 bases from J, the gap between germline ends came to 8 bases. The CDR3 loop spans 10 amino acids. CDR1 is DFQATT, CDR2 SNEGSKA, per germline (reference sequence).